The T cell receptor beta chain under discussion was sequenced for a study of blood T cell repertoires in COVID-19. The V gene's germline CDR1 is MNHEY and CDR2 SVGAGI. CDR3 size: 13 residues. Trimming cost V 4 bases and J 3 bases, with 9 bases left between them. This clone was seen only once. Sequencing used immunoSEQ multiplex PCR; TCRdb keeps in-frame clones, though not all of them. The sample shows around 110,000 clones, around 83% of them seen only once. This receptor was taken from a man aged 70 or older with acute or convalescent COVID-19. Source material: peripheral blood. The chain is built from TRBV6-5 and TRBJ1-1, with D possibly being TRBD1 (5 bases). In DNA form, the CDR3 reads TGTGCCAGCAGTTCCGACAGATACACTGAAGCTTTCTTT. This sequence encodes CASSSDRYTEAFF.